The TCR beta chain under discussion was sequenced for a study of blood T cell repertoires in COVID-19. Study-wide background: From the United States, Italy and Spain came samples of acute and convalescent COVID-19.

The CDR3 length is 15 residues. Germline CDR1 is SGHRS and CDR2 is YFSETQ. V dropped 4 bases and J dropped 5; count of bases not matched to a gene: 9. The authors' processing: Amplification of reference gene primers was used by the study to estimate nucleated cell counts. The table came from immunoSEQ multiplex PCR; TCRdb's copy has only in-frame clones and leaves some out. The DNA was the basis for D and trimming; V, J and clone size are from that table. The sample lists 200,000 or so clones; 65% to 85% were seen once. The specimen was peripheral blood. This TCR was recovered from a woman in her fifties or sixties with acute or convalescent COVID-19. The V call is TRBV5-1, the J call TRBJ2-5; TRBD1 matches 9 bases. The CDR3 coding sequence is TGCGCCAGCAGCGTACAGGGGGCGCTTGGGGAGACCCAGTACTTC. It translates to CASSVQGALGETQYF.